The subject of this entry is one T cell receptor (beta chain). Its matching antigen is unknown. The trim removed 10 bases at V and 0 bases at J, leaving 11 bases unmatched. This CDR3 has 15 amino acids. From germline, CDR1 is LNHDA and CDR2 SQIVND (reference sequence). Sequencing used immunoSEQ multiplex PCR; TCRdb keeps in-frame clones, though not all of them. The table lists about 25,000 clones, 73% of them singletons, with 5% in the top ten. With the ViraFEST assay, the study expanded antigen-specific CD4+ T cells using viral peptide pools, then sequenced them. Cultured cells yielded isolated CD4+ T cells after 10 to 11 days. People in the vaccine group had not been infected with SARS-CoV-2 before, and their nucleocapsid antibodies were negative. Supplemented with 8.5 to 10 IU/ml IL-2 and about 10 ug/ml peptides, a few million PBMC per well were kept in culture. This specimen comes from a study of vaccination effects on CD4 cells after COVID-19. Overall study: Participants were given two doses of BNT162b2 or mRNA-1273 vaccine.

Overall study findings and caveats: Few convalescent patients were studied, and early post-infection samples were lacking. Only 1 of 255 vaccine-induced clones from healthy vaccinees cross-reacted with common cold coronaviruses.

The chain combines TRBV19 with TRBJ1-1, with TRBD1 matching over 7 bases. The sequence came from a human donor who received a COVID-19 vaccine. The sequencing here drew on CD4+ T cells from PBMCs cultured with SARS-CoV-2 spike peptides, taken before COVID-19 vaccination. The CDR3 here is CATKRDRLLNTEAFF. The CDR3 DNA reads TGTGCCACCAAGAGGGACAGACTACTGAACACTGAAGCTTTCTTT.